The rows below give T cell receptor beta chains drawn from one sample of a study of blood T cells in healthy people across ages. TCRdb reanalysed the 5' RACE reads using MiXCR and keeps one entry per CDR3 protein. The sample gives 1.8 million or so distinct CDR3 sequences, approximately 40% of which show up once; under 25% is in the top ten. Material: blood. The receptors shown here come from a human donor in good health. Each CDR3 is given with its conserved first and last residue. The D gene is left open where the match is weak. The size field is filled for only some rows; it gives once, few, many or a size class.

TRBV6-2/TRBV6-3	14	NA	NA	TRBJ1-4	TGTGCCAGCAGTCGTGGACAGCGTAATGAAAAACTGTTTTTT	CASSRGQRNEKLFF
TRBV25-1	14	NA	few	TRBJ1-2	TGTGCCAGCAGACACAGGGTAGCGACTGGTGGCTACACCTTC	CASRHRVATGGYTF
TRBV9	17	NA	NA	TRBJ2-1	TGTGCCAGCAGCCTCTGGGGGGAAAGGGGGGGGTACAATGAGCAGTTCTTC	CASSLWGERGGYNEQFF
TRBV5-1	15	TRBD2	NA	TRBJ2-3	TGCGCCAGCAGCTTGAGCAGCGGGGAGCCAGATACGCAGTATTTT	CASSLSSGEPDTQYF
TRBV6-5	16	NA	NA	TRBJ2-7	TGTGCCAGCAGTTACTCGATACAGGAGATTCACTACGAGCAGTACTTC	CASSYSIQEIHYEQYF
TRBV7-2	14	NA	NA	TRBJ1-1	TGTGCCAGCAGCAAGCTGGACGCGAACACTGAAGCTTTCTTT	CASSKLDANTEAFF
TRBV20-1	15	TRBD1	NA	TRBJ2-1	TGCAGTGCTCCGCACCGGGACAGGGGAATGAATGAGCAGTTCTTC	CSAPHRDRGMNEQFF
TRBV4-3	16	NA	NA	TRBJ2-7	TGCGCCAGCAGCCAAGATAAGGGGACGATTGATTACGAGCAGTACTTC	CASSQDKGTIDYEQYF
TRBV20-1	15	TRBD2	NA	TRBJ2-4	TGCAGTGCTCGCGGACTAGCGGGGGGTGGTAACATTCAGTACTTC	CSARGLAGGGNIQYF
TRBV3-1	16	NA	NA	TRBJ2-3	TGTGCCAGCAGCCACTCGCAGACTTCTAGCACAGATACGCAGTATTTT	CASSHSQTSSTDTQYF
TRBV20-1	16	NA	few	TRBJ1-2	TGCAGTGCTAGAGATGGACAGCCTATAGCTAACTATGGCTACACCTTC	CSARDGQPIANYGYTF
TRBV6-2/TRBV6-3	15	NA	NA	TRBJ1-2	TGTGCCAGCAGTTACTCGGTCAACTCCAACTATGGCTACACCTTC	CASSYSVNSNYGYTF
TRBV9	13	TRBD2	few	TRBJ2-5	TGTGCCAGCAGTGGGGGGGGGAAAGAGACCCAGTACTTC	CASSGGGKETQYF
TRBV29-1	14	NA	few	TRBJ2-5	TGCAGCTCCTCTCAGGGGCTTTTCCAAGAGACCCAGTACTTC	CSSSQGLFQETQYF
TRBV29-1	14	TRBD2	NA	TRBJ2-3	TGCAGCGAAGTTGGCGGGGGGAGCACAGATACGCAGTATTTT	CSEVGGGSTDTQYF
TRBV6-6	13	NA	few	TRBJ2-7	TGTGCCAGCAGTTACCGTCAGACCTACGAGCGGTACTTC	CASSYRQTYERYF
TRBV11-2	14	NA	NA	TRBJ1-2	TGTGCCAGCAGCTTAACAGAGTCCGGCTATGGCTACACCTTC	CASSLTESGYGYTF
TRBV5-1	17	NA	few	TRBJ2-1	TGCGCCAGCAGCTTGGGACGAAGGGGGAGCTCCTACAATGAGCAGTTCTTC	CASSLGRRGSSYNEQFF
TRBV13	17	TRBD2	NA	TRBJ2-3	TGTGCCAGCAGCTCGGGACTAGCGGGGGTTGGCACAGATACGCAGTATTTT	CASSSGLAGVGTDTQYF
TRBV5-5	15	NA	NA	TRBJ2-7	TGTGCCAGCAGCGCGGACAGTTTAGGGATATACGAGCAGTACTTC	CASSADSLGIYEQYF